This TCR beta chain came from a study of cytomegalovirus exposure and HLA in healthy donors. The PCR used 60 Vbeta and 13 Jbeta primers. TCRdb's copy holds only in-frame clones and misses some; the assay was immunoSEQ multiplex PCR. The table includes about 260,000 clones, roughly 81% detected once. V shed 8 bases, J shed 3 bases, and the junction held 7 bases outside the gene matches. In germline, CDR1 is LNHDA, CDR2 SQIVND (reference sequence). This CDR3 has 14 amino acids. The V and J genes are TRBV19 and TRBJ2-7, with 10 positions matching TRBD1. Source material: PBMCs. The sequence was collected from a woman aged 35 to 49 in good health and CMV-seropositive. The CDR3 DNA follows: TGTGCCAGTCGGGACAGGGGTCCTGGCTACGAGCAGTACTTC. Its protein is CASRDRGPGYEQYF. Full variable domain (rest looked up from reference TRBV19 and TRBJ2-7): DGGITQSPKYLFRKEGQNVTLSCEQNLNHDAMYWYRQDPGQGLRLIYYSQIVNDFQKGDIAEGYSVSREKKESFPLTVTSAQKNPTAFYLCASRDRGPGYEQYFGPGTRLTVT.